This T cell receptor beta chain comes out of a study of T cell responses to AZD1222 COVID-19 vaccine. Broader study findings: White British donors predominated, females outnumbered males, and clonal diversity was possibly underestimated. Spike was spanned by vaccine-associated CD4 TCRs, which were dominant at 160-218 and 743-854.

V lost 7 bases and J lost 0, with 14 bases in between. Germline CDR1 is SGDLS and CDR2 is YYNGEE. There are 15 residues in the CDR3. Repertoires were generated with immunoSEQ multiplex PCR, while TCRdb's copy carries only in-frame clones and drops some. The profile shows some 67,000 clones, about four fifths of them singletons. Comment on this clone: The antigen remains unidentified.

The sequenced sample was peripheral blood, obtained 28 days after the second AZD1222 dose. The receptor was isolated from an adult who received the AZD1222 COVID-19 vaccine. The rearrangement joins TRBV9 to TRBJ1-5; D perhaps matches TRBD1 (5 bases). The CDR3 loop reads CASGRQQNSNQPQHF. In DNA form, the CDR3 reads TGTGCCAGCGGACGACAGCAAAATAGCAATCAGCCCCAGCATTTT.